This is a list of T cell receptor beta chains from one sample in a study of T cell repertoires in cytomegalovirus infection. No antigens are known for them. TCRdb re-called the reads with MiXCR, one entry per CDR3 protein. The table includes 110,000 to 150,000 distinct CDR3 sequences, about 31% detected once. The specimen comprised CD8+ T cells from cultured PBMCs, sampled from culture after CMV antigen stimulation. Receptors were obtained from a human donor in good health (CMV status not recorded). Some clones in this sample may be carry-over from other donors' samples. CDR3s include the opening cysteine and the closing phenylalanine or tryptophan. Fields, in order: V gene, clone size, D gene, J gene, CDR3 protein, CDR3 DNA. The D gene is left open where the match is weak. Not every row has a clone size; where given, it reads once, few, many or a size class.

V: TRBV7-6
size: few
D: .
J: TRBJ2-7
CDR3: CASMSGTFPYEQYF
DNA: TGTGCCAGCATGTCAGGGACATTTCCCTACGAGCAGTACTTC

V: TRBV28
size: .
D: TRBD1
J: TRBJ2-7
CDR3: CASSDDRAVAYEQYF
DNA: TGTGCCAGCAGTGACGACAGGGCGGTTGCCTACGAGCAGTACTTC

V: TRBV28
size: .
D: .
J: TRBJ2-3
CDR3: CASSFARGFTDTQYF
DNA: TGTGCCAGCAGTTTCGCGAGGGGTTTCACAGATACGCAGTATTTT

V: TRBV2
size: .
D: .
J: TRBJ2-3
CDR3: CASSETGVLTDTQYF
DNA: TGTGCCAGCAGTGAAACGGGGGTACTCACAGATACGCAGTATTTT

V: TRBV27
size: .
D: .
J: TRBJ1-4
CDR3: CASSLRQWDEKLFF
DNA: TGTGCCAGCAGTTTAAGACAGTGGGATGAAAAACTGTTTTTT

V: TRBV5-1
size: .
D: .
J: TRBJ2-7
CDR3: CASSLSAGTFYEQYF
DNA: TGCGCCAGCAGCTTGTCGGCAGGGACCTTCTACGAGCAGTACTTC

V: TRBV20-1
size: few
D: TRBD2
J: TRBJ2-1
CDR3: CSAPPLAGQYNEQFF
DNA: TGCAGTGCTCCCCCACTAGCGGGACAATACAATGAGCAGTTCTTC

V: TRBV6-5
size: .
D: .
J: TRBJ2-3
CDR3: CASSYSVGILADTQYF
DNA: TGTGCCAGCAGTTACTCGGTGGGGATTCTCGCAGATACGCAGTATTTT

V: TRBV12-3/TRBV12-4
size: few
D: TRBD1
J: TRBJ2-1
CDR3: CASSANAGTGTYNEQFF
DNA: TGTGCCAGCAGTGCCAACGCCGGGACAGGAACTTACAATGAGCAGTTCTTC

V: TRBV14
size: few
D: .
J: TRBJ2-1
CDR3: CASSALGVSQFF
DNA: TGTGCCAGCAGCGCCCTTGGGGTCAGTCAGTTCTTC

V: TRBV27
size: few
D: TRBD1
J: TRBJ1-2
CDR3: CASRLDRGSGYTF
DNA: TGTGCCAGCAGACTAGACAGGGGATCTGGCTACACCTTC

V: TRBV7-9
size: medium-sized
D: .
J: TRBJ1-1
CDR3: CASSLVPRGAFF
DNA: TGTGCCAGCAGCTTAGTACCCCGAGGGGCTTTCTTT

V: TRBV12-3/TRBV12-4
size: once
D: .
J: TRBJ2-1
CDR3: CASSLGDFSYNEQFF
DNA: TGTGCCAGCAGTTTGGGGGACTTTTCCTACAATGAGCAGTTCTTC

V: TRBV12-3/TRBV12-4
size: few
D: TRBD1
J: TRBJ2-1
CDR3: CASSSGTANEQFF
DNA: TGTGCCAGCAGTTCCGGGACAGCTAATGAGCAGTTCTTC

V: TRBV6-5
size: .
D: TRBD2
J: TRBJ2-1
CDR3: CASSSSTSGRDNEQFF
DNA: TGTGCCAGCAGTTCCTCGACTAGCGGGCGAGACAATGAGCAGTTCTTC

V: TRBV29-1
size: .
D: TRBD1
J: TRBJ2-3
CDR3: CSVGRDSSTDTQYF
DNA: TGCAGCGTTGGCCGGGACAGTAGCACAGATACGCAGTATTTT

V: TRBV20-1
size: .
D: .
J: TRBJ1-1
CDR3: CSAFNGRGDTEAFF
DNA: TGCAGTGCTTTTAACGGTCGCGGGGACACTGAAGCTTTCTTT

V: TRBV2
size: .
D: .
J: TRBJ2-6
CDR3: CASSEGRGLSGANVLTF
DNA: TGTGCCAGCAGTGAGGGGCGGGGTCTATCCGGGGCCAACGTCCTGACTTTC

V: TRBV12-5
size: many
D: .
J: TRBJ1-5
CDR3: CASGLVDSSNQPQHF
DNA: TGTGCTAGTGGTTTGGTCGACAGTAGCAATCAGCCCCAGCATTTT

V: TRBV12-3/TRBV12-4
size: .
D: TRBD1
J: TRBJ1-2
CDR3: CASSPTGEGYTF
DNA: TGTGCCAGCAGCCCGACAGGGGAAGGCTACACCTTC

V: TRBV7-3
size: .
D: .
J: TRBJ2-1
CDR3: CASSFIGGGLLNEQFF
DNA: TGTGCCAGCAGCTTTATTGGGGGGGGCCTTCTCAATGAGCAGTTCTTC

V: TRBV2
size: .
D: .
J: TRBJ1-2
CDR3: CASSRDTLYGYTF
DNA: TGTGCCAGCAGTCGGGACACCCTCTATGGCTACACCTTC

V: TRBV10-3
size: many
D: .
J: TRBJ2-7
CDR3: CAISELPHSYEQYF
DNA: TGTGCCATCAGTGAGCTACCTCACTCCTACGAGCAGTACTTC

V: TRBV6-5
size: .
D: TRBD1
J: TRBJ1-3
CDR3: CASSPGTGGNTIYF
DNA: TGTGCCAGCAGTCCCGGGACAGGAGGAAACACCATATATTTT

V: TRBV9
size: many
D: .
J: TRBJ2-2
CDR3: CASSPQNTGELFF
DNA: TGTGCCAGCAGCCCTCAGAACACCGGGGAGCTGTTTTTT